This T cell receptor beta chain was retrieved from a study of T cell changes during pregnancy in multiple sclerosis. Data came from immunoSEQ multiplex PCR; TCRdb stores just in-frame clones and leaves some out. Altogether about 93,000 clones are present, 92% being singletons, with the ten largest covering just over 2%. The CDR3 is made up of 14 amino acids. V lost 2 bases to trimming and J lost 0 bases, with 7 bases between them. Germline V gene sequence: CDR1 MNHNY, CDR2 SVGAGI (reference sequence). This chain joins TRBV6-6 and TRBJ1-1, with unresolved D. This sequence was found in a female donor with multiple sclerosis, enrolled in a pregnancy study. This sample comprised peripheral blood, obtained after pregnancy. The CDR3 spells CASSYGQMNTEAFF. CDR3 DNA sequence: TGTGCCAGCAGTTACGGGCAGATGAACACTGAAGCTTTCTTT.